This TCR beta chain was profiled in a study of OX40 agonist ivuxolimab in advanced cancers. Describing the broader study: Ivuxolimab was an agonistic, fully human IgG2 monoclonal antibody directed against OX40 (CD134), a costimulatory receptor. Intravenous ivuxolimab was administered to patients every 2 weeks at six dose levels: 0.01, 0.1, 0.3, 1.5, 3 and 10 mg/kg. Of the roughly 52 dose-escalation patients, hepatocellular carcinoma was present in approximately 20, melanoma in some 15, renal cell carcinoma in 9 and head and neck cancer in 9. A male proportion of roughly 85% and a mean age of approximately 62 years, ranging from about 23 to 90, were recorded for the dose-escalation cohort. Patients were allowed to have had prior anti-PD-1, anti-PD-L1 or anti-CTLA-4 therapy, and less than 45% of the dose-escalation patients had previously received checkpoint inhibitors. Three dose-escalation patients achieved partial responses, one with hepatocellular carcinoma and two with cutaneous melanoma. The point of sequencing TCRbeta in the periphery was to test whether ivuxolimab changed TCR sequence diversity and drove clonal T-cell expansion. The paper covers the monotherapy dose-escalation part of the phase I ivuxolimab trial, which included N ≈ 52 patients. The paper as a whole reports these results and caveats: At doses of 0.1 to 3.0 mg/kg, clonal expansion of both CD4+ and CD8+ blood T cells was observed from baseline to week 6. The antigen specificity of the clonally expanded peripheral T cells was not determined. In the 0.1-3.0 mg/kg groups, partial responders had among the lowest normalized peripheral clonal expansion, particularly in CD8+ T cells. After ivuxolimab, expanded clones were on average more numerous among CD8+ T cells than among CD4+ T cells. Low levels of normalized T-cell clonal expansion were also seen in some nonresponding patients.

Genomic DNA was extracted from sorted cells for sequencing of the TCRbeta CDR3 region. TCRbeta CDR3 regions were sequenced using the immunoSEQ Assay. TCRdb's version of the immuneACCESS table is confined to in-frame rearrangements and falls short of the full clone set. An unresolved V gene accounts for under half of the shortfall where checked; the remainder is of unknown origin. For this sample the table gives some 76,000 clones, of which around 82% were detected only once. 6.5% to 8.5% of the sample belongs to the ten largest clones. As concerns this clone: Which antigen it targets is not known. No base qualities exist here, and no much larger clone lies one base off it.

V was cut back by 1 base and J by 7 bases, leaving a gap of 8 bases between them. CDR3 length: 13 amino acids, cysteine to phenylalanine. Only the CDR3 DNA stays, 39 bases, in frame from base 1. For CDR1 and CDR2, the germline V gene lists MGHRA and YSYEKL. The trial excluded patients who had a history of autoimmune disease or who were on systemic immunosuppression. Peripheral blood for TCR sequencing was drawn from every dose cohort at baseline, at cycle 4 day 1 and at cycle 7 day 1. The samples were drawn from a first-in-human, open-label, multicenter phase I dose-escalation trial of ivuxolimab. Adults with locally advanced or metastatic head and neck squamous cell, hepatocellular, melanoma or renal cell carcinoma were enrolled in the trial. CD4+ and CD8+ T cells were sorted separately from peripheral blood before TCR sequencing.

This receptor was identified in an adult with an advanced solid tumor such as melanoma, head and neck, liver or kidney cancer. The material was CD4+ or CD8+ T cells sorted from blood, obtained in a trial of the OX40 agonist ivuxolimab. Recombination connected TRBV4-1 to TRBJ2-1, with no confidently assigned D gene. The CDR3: CASSQVTRNEQFF. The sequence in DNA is TGCGCCAGCAGCCAAGTGACTCGTAATGAGCAGTTCTTC.